The next 19 T cell receptor beta chains were all read from a single sample in a study of cytomegalovirus exposure and HLA in healthy donors. Primers: 60 Vbeta forward and 13 Jbeta reverse. The data were produced by immunoSEQ multiplex PCR, yet TCRdb's version contains in-frame clones alone and is incomplete. The sample records some 160,000 clones, roughly 80% being singletons. Material for sequencing was PBMCs. The receptor set was obtained from a male donor in good health and CMV-seronegative.

V gene TRBV29-1 combines with J gene TRBJ2-2; D uncertain. Trimming removed 0 bases at V and 1 base at J, with 9 bases between. Per the germline V gene, CDR1 is SQVTM and CDR2 is ANQGSEA. The CDR3 is made up of 15 amino acids. CDR3 coding DNA: TGCAGCGTTGAAGATAGACGACTGAACACCGGGGAGCTGTTTTTT. Translated: CSVEDRRLNTGELFF.

The chain is built from TRBV5-1 and TRBJ1-1; 8 nucleotides line up with TRBD1. V shed 4 bases and J 4 bases; nucleotides not matched to a gene: 9. There are 15 residues in the CDR3. The germline V gene encodes CDR1 SGHRS and CDR2 YFSETQ. CDR3 residues: CASSPATGESTEAFF. CDR3 in DNA: TGCGCCAGCAGCCCGGCGACAGGGGAGAGCACTGAAGCTTTCTTT.

This chain joins TRBV10-3 and TRBJ2-3; D is unclear. The germline gives CDR1 ENHRY, CDR2 SYGVKD. V was trimmed by 4 bases and J by 6 bases, leaving 8 bases between them. The CDR3 runs to 12 residues. The CDR3 nucleotides read TGTGCCATCAGTGCCGACTGGGATACGCAGTATTTT. This codes for CAISADWDTQYF.

The chain is built from TRBV5-1 and TRBJ2-7; D is unresolved. This CDR3 region has 13 residues. Trimming shortened V by 0 bases and J by 2 bases, and 6 bases separated the two germline ends. Germline loops: CDR1 SGHRS, CDR2 YFSETQ. In DNA form, the CDR3 reads TGCGCCAGCAGCTTGGATGAGGCCTACGAGCAGTACTTC. It specifies CASSLDEAYEQYF.

The chain is built from TRBV5-6 and TRBJ1-2; 9 nucleotides line up with TRBD1. This CDR3 comprises 14 residues. The J segment lost 4 bases and the V segment lost 5 bases, leaving 6 bases of the junction unmatched. Germline CDR1 SGHDT, CDR2 YYEEEE. CDR3 in DNA: TGTGCCAGCAGTTGGGACAGGGAAAGCTATGGCTACACCTTC. Translation gives CASSWDRESYGYTF. The full variable domain, its missing parts supplied by reference TRBV5-6 and TRBJ1-2, is DAGVTQSPTHLIKTRGQQVTLRCSPKSGHDTVSWYQQALGQGPQFIFQYYEEEERQRGNFPDRFSGHQFPNYSSELNVNALLLGDSALYLCASSWDRESYGYTFGSGTRLTVV.

The gene calls are TRBV11-3 and TRBJ2-7, with TRBD1 matching over 9 bases. The CDR3 contains 14 residues. Germline loops: CDR1 SGHNT, CDR2 YENEEA. Trimming cost V 4 bases and J 5 bases; bases outside gene matches: 6. CDR3 sequence: CASSSQQGADEQYF. The CDR3 DNA reads TGTGCCAGCAGCTCCCAACAGGGGGCGGACGAGCAGTACTTC. Based on the CDR3 plus reference TRBV11-3 and TRBJ2-7, the full variable domain is EAGVVQSPRYKIIEKKQPVAFWCNPISGHNTLYWYLQNLGQGPELLIRYENEEAVDDSQLPKDRFSAERLKGVDSTLKIQPAELGDSAVYLCASSSQQGADEQYFGPGTRLTVT.

J is TRBJ2-5 and V is TRBV13, with TRBD2 identical over 8 bases. The CDR3 extends over 16 amino acids. Germline V gene lookup returns CDR1 PRHDT and CDR2 FYEKMQ (reference sequence). Unmatched junction bases numbered 8, after V lost 3 bases and J lost 2 bases. For the CDR3, the DNA is TGTGCCAGCAGCTTCGGGGTAGCGGGGCAACAAGAGACCCAGTACTTC. Protein: CASSFGVAGQQETQYF.

The chain is built from TRBV25-1 and TRBJ1-4; unclear D gene. CDR1 and CDR2 (germline): MGHDK, SYGVNS. V lost 5 bases and J 5 bases, leaving 6 bases between the germline ends. This CDR3 has 12 residues. Here the CDR3 DNA reads TGTGCCAGCAGTAACGGGAATGAAAAACTGTTTTTT. Amino acid sequence: CASSNGNEKLFF.

The rearrangement joins TRBV7-6 to TRBJ2-7, with 10 bases matching TRBD2. CDR1 and CDR2 (germline): SGHVS, FNYEAQ. This CDR3 comprises 15 residues. With V trimmed by 4 bases and J by 4 bases, 7 bases remained unmatched. The CDR3 loop reads CASSYGTSEGYEQYF. The CDR3 nucleotides read TGTGCCAGCAGCTACGGGACTAGCGAAGGTTACGAGCAGTACTTC.

This clone has a single count. The J gene is TRBJ1-2, the V gene TRBV7-2, with D uncertain. Germline values: CDR1 SGHTA, CDR2 FQGNSA. The V gene lost 2 bases and the J gene lost 4 bases, with 8 bases spanning the gap. The CDR3 length is 13 residues. The CDR3 is CASSLSDFYGYTF. The CDR3, as DNA: TGTGCCAGCAGCTTATCAGATTTCTATGGCTACACCTTC.

This clone was observed a single time. The V call is TRBV7-2, the J call TRBJ2-4; 9 bases line up with TRBD2. This CDR3 comprises 15 residues. Losses at the gene ends were 3 bases for V and 6 bases for J; bases not matched to a gene: 6. Germline CDR1 reads SGHTA; CDR2 reads FQGNSA. DNA of the CDR3: TGTGCCAGCAGCTTGGGTGCGGGAGGGGGAAACATTCAGTACTTC. Amino acids: CASSLGAGGGNIQYF.

V usage is TRBV9 and J usage is TRBJ2-3, with TRBD1 matching 9 bases. J was trimmed by 5 bases and V by 3 bases; bases with no gene match: 4. CDR1 SGDLS and CDR2 YYNGEE come from the germline V gene. This CDR3 is 14 amino acids long. The CDR3 sequence is CASSGGTGRDTQYF. In DNA form, the CDR3 reads TGTGCCAGCAGCGGCGGGACAGGGCGAGATACGCAGTATTTT.

The J gene is TRBJ2-1, the V gene TRBV6-1; D perhaps matches TRBD2 (5 bases). The germline CDR1 and CDR2 sequences are MNHNS and SASEGT. This CDR3 has 15 amino acids. V was pared by 5 bases and J by 7 bases, with 18 bases between. CDR3 sequence: CASSSPGRMGNEQFF. The CDR3, as DNA: TGTGCCAGCAGTTCTCCGGGGAGAATGGGGAATGAGCAGTTCTTC.

The J gene is TRBJ2-1, the V gene TRBV27, with 9 bases fitting TRBD2. V dropped 4 bases and J dropped 0; count of bases not matched to a gene: 4. CDR1 is MNHEY and CDR2 is SMNVEV in the germline V gene (reference sequence). This CDR3 is built from 16 residues. The CDR3, as DNA: TGTGCCAGCAGTTACCTAGCGGGAAGCTCCTACAATGAGCAGTTCTTC. This sequence encodes CASSYLAGSSYNEQFF.

The rearrangement links TRBV19 to TRBJ2-1; maybe TRBD1 (5 bases). The ends were cut back, 1 base at V and 0 bases at J, with 7 bases in the middle. The germline gives CDR1 LNHDA, CDR2 SQIVND (reference sequence). The CDR3 covers 15 residues. DNA of the CDR3: TGTGCCAGTAGTATAGCGGACAACTCCTACAATGAGCAGTTCTTC. Its protein is CASSIADNSYNEQFF.

The chain is built from TRBV27 and TRBJ2-2; perhaps TRBD1 as D (6 bases). The CDR3 has 13 amino acids. Trimming shortened V by 3 bases and J by 11 bases, and 13 bases separated the two germline ends. Germline V gene data show CDR1 as MNHEY and CDR2 as SMNVEV (reference sequence). CDR3 loop: CASSFLPQGELFF. CDR3 bases: TGTGCCAGCAGTTTCCTCCCACAGGGTGAGCTGTTTTTT.

The rearrangement uses TRBV5-1 and TRBJ2-5; TRBD1 aligns across 9 bases. Germline values: CDR1 SGHRS, CDR2 YFSETQ. V lost 4 bases to trimming and J lost 2 bases; unmatched junction nucleotides: 6. The CDR3 is 15 residues long. CDR3 DNA: TGCGCCAGCAGCGGACAGGGACAGGGACAAGAGACCCAGTACTTC. It encodes CASSGQGQGQETQYF.

The chain employs TRBV6-6 and TRBJ1-1; D may be TRBD1 (5 bases). Germline V gene lookup returns CDR1 MNHNY and CDR2 SVGAGI (reference sequence). V lost 7 bases to trimming and J lost 6 bases, with 15 bases between them. The CDR3 is 13 residues long. The CDR3 DNA reads TGTGCCAGCACCGAAACGGGGGGTGCTGAAGCTTTCTTT. It translates to CASTETGGAEAFF.

This chain uses TRBV6-5 with TRBJ1-2; 10 nucleotides align to TRBD1. The CDR3 sequence is 15 residues long. V lost 5 bases and J lost 5; bases outside the gene matches: 8. Germline CDR1 MNHEY, CDR2 SVGAGI. CDR3 bases: TGTGCCAGCAGTATAGACAGGGGGCTAGGGTATGGCTACACCTTC. Translated, it gives CASSIDRGLGYGYTF.